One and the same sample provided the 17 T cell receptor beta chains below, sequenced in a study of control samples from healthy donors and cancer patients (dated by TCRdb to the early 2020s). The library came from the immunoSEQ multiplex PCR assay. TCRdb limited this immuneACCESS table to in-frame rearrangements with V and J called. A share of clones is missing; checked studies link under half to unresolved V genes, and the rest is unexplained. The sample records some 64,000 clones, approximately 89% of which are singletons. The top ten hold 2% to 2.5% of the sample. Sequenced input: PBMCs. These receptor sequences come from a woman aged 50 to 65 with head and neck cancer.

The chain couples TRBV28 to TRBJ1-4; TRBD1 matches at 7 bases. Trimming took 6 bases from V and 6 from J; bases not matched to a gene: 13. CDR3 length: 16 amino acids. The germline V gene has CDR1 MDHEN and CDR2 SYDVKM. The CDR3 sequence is CASRDTAGTAHEKLFF. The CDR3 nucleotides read TGTGCCAGCAGAGACACCGCCGGGACAGCCCATGAAAAACTGTTTTTT.

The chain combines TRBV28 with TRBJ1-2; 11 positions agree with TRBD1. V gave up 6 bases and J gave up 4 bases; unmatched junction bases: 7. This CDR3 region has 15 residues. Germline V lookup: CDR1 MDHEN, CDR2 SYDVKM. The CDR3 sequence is CASSPPGTGGYGYTF. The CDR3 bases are TGTGCCAGCAGCCCGCCAGGGACAGGGGGCTATGGCTACACCTTC.

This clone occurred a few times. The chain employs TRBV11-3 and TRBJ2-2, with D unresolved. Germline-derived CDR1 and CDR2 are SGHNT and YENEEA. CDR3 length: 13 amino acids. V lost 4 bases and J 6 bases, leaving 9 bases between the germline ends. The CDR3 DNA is TGTGCCAGCAGCTCCAGAGACCCCGGGGAGCTGTTTTTT. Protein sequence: CASSSRDPGELFF.

Here the CDR3 DNA reads TGCAGCGTTTCGGGGAGGACCACGAACACTGAAGCTTTCTTT. Protein sequence: CSVSGRTTNTEAFF. V gene TRBV29-1 combines with J gene TRBJ1-1; D remains unclear. The germline gives CDR1 SQVTM, CDR2 ANQGSEA. This CDR3 has 14 residues. Trimming cost V 5 bases and J 1 base, with 14 bases left between them.

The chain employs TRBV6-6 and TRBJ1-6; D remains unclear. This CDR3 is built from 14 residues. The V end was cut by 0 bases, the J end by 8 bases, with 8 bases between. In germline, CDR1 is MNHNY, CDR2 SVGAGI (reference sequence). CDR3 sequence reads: CASSYSTPDSPLHF. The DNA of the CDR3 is TGTGCCAGCAGTTACTCGACGCCAGATTCACCCCTCCACTTT.

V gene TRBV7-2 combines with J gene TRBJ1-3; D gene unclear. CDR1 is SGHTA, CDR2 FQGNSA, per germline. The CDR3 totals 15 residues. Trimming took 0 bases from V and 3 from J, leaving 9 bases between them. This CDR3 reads CASSLALGVGNTIYF. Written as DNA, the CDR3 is TGTGCCAGCAGCTTAGCGCTTGGGGTTGGAAACACCATATATTTT.

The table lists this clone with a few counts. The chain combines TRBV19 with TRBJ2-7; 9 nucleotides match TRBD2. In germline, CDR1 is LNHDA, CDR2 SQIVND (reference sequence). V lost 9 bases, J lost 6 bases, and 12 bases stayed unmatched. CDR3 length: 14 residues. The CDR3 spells CASARVSGGGEQYF. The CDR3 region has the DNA TGTGCCAGCGCGCGGGTTAGCGGGGGTGGCGAGCAGTACTTC.

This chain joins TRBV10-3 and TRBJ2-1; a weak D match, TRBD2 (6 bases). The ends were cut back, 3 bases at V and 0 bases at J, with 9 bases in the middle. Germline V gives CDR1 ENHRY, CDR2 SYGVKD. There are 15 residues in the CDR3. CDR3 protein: CAISEGGSSYNEQFF. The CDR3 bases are TGTGCCATCAGTGAAGGAGGGAGCTCCTACAATGAGCAGTTCTTC.

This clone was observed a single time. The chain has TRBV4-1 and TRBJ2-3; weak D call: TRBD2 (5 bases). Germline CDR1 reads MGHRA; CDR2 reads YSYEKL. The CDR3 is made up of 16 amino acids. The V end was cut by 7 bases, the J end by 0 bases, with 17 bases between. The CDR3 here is CASTPDFSASTDTQYF. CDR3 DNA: TGCGCCAGCACCCCAGATTTTAGCGCCAGCACAGATACGCAGTATTTT.

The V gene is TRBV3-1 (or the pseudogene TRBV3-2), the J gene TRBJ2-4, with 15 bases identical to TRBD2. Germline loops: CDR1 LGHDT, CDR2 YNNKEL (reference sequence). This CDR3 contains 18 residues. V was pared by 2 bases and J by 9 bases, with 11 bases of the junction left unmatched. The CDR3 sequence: CASSQLSRGTSGGRIQYF. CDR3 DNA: TGTGCCAGCAGCCAACTCTCCCGGGGGACTAGCGGGGGGCGCATTCAGTACTTC.

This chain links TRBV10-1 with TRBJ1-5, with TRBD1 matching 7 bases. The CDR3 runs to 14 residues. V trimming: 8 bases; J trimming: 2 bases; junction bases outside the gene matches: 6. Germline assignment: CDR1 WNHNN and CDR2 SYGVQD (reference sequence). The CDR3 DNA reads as TGCGCCAGCCAGGGGGGGGGCGGCAATCAGCCCCAGCATTTT. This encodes CASQGGGGNQPQHF.

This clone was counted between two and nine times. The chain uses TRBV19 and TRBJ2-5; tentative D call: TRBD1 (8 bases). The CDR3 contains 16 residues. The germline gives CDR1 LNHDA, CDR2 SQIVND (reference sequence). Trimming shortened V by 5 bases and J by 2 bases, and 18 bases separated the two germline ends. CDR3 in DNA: TGTGCCAGTAGTTCCGATACAGGGGGGGGGCAAGAGACCCAGTACTTC. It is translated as CASSSDTGGGQETQYF.

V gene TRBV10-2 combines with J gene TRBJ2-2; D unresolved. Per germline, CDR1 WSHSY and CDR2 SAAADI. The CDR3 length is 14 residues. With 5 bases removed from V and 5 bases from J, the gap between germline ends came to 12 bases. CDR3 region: CASSTTARTGELFF. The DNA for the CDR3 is TGCGCCAGCAGTACGACGGCGAGAACCGGGGAGCTGTTTTTT.

For the CDR3, the DNA is TGTGCCAGCAGTTACTCGGAAAGGGGCGAGCAGTACTTC. This translates into CASSYSERGEQYF. The chain carries TRBV6-2 or TRBV6-3 and TRBJ2-7; weak D call: TRBD1 (5 bases). V was cut by 0 bases and J by 6 bases, with 9 bases left in between. CDR3 length equals 13 residues. Germline assignment: CDR1 MNHEY and CDR2 SVGEGT.

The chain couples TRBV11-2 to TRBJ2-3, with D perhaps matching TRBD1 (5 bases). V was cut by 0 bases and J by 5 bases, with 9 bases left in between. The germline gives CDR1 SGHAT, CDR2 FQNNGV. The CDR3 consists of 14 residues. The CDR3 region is CASSLDQGKDTQYF. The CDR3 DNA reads TGTGCCAGCAGCTTAGATCAGGGTAAAGATACGCAGTATTTT.

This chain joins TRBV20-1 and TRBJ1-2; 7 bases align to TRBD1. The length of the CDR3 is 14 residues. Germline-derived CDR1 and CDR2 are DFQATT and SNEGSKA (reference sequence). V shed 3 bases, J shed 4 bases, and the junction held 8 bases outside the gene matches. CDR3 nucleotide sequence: TGCAGTGCTAGTTCCCCAGGGGGAGGCTATGGCTACACCTTC. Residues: CSASSPGGGYGYTF.

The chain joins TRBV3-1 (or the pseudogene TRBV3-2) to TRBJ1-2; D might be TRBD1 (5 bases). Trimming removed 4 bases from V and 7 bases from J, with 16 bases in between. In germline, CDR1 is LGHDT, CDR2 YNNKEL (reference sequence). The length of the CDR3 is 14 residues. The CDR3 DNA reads TGTGCCAGCAGCCCCTCCCGGGGCTCTGGTGGCTACACCTTC. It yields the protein CASSPSRGSGGYTF.